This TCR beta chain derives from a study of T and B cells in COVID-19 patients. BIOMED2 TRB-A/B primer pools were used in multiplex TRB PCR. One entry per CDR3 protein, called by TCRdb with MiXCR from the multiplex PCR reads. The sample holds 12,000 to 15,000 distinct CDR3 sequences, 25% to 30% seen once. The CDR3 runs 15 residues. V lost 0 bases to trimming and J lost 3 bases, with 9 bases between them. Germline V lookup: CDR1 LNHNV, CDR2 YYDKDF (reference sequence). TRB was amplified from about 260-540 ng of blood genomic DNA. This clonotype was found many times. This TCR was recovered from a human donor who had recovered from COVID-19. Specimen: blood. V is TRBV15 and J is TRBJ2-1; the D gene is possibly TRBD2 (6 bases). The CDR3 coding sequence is TGTGCCACCAGCAGAGAACCGACTAGCTACAATGAGCAGTTCTTC. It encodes CATSREPTSYNEQFF. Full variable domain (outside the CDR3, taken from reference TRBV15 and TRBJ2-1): DAMVIQNPRYQVTQFGKPVTLSCSQTLNHNVMYWYQQKSSQAPKLLFHYYDKDFNNEADTPDNFQSRRPNTSFCFLDIRSPGLGDTAMYLCATSREPTSYNEQFFGPGTRLTVL.